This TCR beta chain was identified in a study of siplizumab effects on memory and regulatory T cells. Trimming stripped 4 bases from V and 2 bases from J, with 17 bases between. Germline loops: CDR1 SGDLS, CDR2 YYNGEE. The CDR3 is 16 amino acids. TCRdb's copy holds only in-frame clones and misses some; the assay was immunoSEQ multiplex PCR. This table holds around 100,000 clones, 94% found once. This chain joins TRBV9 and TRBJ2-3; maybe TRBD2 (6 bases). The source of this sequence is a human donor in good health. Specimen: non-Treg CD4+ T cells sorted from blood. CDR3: CASSLPGGADTDTQYF. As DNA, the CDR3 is TGTGCCAGCAGCCTCCCTGGAGGGGCCGACACAGATACGCAGTATTTT.